The 2 T cell receptor gamma chains reported below all come from one sample, sequenced in a study of Vδ1+ human thymocytes. The study's findings and limits: Thymic TRG and TRD repertoires appeared highly polyclonal, with Gaussian CDR3 length distributions.

These receptors lack a known antigen. RNA was extracted from the cells and then reverse transcribed. The CDR3 regions were amplified by multiplex PCR from V-gene primers to a constant-region primer. TCRdb re-processed the multiplex PCR reads via CATT. The data contain tens of thousands of gamma-chain clones, 20% to 25% of them seen just once; the ten biggest clones take up 1.9%. The sample comprised Vdelta1+ gamma-delta thymocytes from the thymus. Subset noted: FACS-sorted CD3+ TCRalphabeta- TCRVdelta1+ TCRVdelta2- thymocytes. All receptors derive from a girl under three years old who had congenital heart surgery.

This clone has just a few counts. This sequence joins TRGV4 and TRGJP1. V gave up 5 bases and J gave up 7 bases; unmatched junction bases: 10. CDR3 size: 14 residues. Per the germline V gene, CDR1 is EGSTGY and CDR2 is YDSYTSSV. The CDR3 sequence is CATWGHRGGWFKIF. The CDR3 DNA reads TGTGCCACCTGGGGCCACCGGGGTGGTTGGTTCAAGATATTT.

The chain recombines TRGV9 with TRGJ1 or TRGJ2. Germline CDR1 reads GITISATS; CDR2 reads ISYDGTV (reference sequence). The CDR3 totals 13 residues. The junction had 8 bases not matched to a gene; V was cut back by 2 bases and J by 7 bases. CDR3 DNA sequence: TGTGCCTTGTGGGAGGAGAGTGGATATAAGAAACTCTTT. Translation gives CALWEESGYKKLF.